Listed here are 14 T cell receptor beta chains from one sample, sequenced in a study of blood T cells in healthy people across ages. Combining a sample-barcoded 5' primer with a J-beta primer mix, a second PCR ran for about 7 to 12 cycles. TCRdb redid the calling of the 5' RACE reads with MiXCR, one entry per CDR3 protein. The sample holds hundreds of thousands of distinct CDR3 sequences, roughly three fifths seen once. The sample comprised blood. These receptors originate from a man in his forties in good health.

The rearrangement joins TRBV5-1 to TRBJ2-2; 7 bases align to TRBD1. Germline loops: CDR1 SGHRS, CDR2 YFSETQ. This CDR3 is built from 15 residues. After removal of 0 bases from V and 7 bases from J, the junction contained 6 bases not matched to a gene. The CDR3 sequence: CASSLGQGHSGELFF. Written as DNA, the CDR3 is TGCGCCAGCAGCTTGGGACAGGGACACAGCGGGGAGCTGTTTTTT.

V and J are TRBV5-1 and TRBJ2-3; 8 nucleotides align to TRBD2. The CDR3 contains 16 residues. V dropped 0 bases and J dropped 1; count of bases not matched to a gene: 4. The germline gives CDR1 SGHRS, CDR2 YFSETQ. As DNA, the CDR3 is TGCGCCAGCAGCTTGGAGCCGCGGGGGGGCACAGATACGCAGTATTTT. Translating gives CASSLEPRGGTDTQYF.

This clonotype was seen a handful of times. The chain has TRBV29-1 and TRBJ2-3; TRBD1 aligns across 8 bases. The V gene's germline CDR1 is SQVTM and CDR2 ANQGSEA. V dropped 8 bases and J dropped 6; count of bases not matched to a gene: 4. The CDR3 extends over 11 amino acids. The CDR3 loop reads CSIRTGDTQYF. In nucleotides, the CDR3 is TGCAGCATTCGGACAGGGGATACGCAGTATTTT.

The chain joins TRBV7-3 to TRBJ2-3; D is ambiguous. V lost 5 bases to trimming and J lost 4 bases, with 13 bases between them. There are 14 residues in the CDR3. CDR1 is SGHTA and CDR2 is FQGTGA in the germline V gene. The DNA for the CDR3 is TGTGCCAGCAGCCCGACACCTAGGCCAGATACGCAGTATTTT. It is translated as CASSPTPRPDTQYF.

V usage is TRBV5-1 and J usage is TRBJ2-5, with D possibly matching TRBD1 (6 bases). This CDR3 is 16 amino acids long. Germline V gene lookup returns CDR1 SGHRS and CDR2 YFSETQ. Trimming stripped 7 bases from V and 5 bases from J, with 24 bases between. CDR3 nucleotide sequence: TGCGCCAGCTGGGGAGTGGGGACAAGTAAAACGGAGACCCAGTACTTC. It translates to CASWGVGTSKTETQYF.

Written as DNA, the CDR3 is TGTGCCACCAGTGCCTCGACAGGGCCGGACACTGAAGCTTTCTTT. Translating gives CATSASTGPDTEAFF. The rearrangement links TRBV24-1 to TRBJ1-1, with 7 bases matching TRBD1. Germline-derived CDR1 and CDR2 are KGHDR and SFDVKD. J lost 3 bases, V lost 5 bases, and 8 bases had no gene match. This CDR3 region has 15 residues.

Here the CDR3 DNA reads TGTGCCACCAGCAGACCTATCTACAATGAGCAGTTCTTC. This encodes CATSRPIYNEQFF. V and J are TRBV15 and TRBJ2-1; D remains unclear. V shed 2 bases and J shed 3 bases, with 5 bases lying between them. Germline CDR1 reads LNHNV; CDR2 reads YYDKDF (reference sequence). The CDR3 runs 13 residues.

J is TRBJ2-3 and V is TRBV6-5; D call uncertain. This CDR3 comprises 13 residues. CDR1 and CDR2 (germline): MNHEY, SVGAGI. The V gene lost 6 bases and the J gene lost 5 bases, with 12 bases spanning the gap. DNA for the CDR3: TGTGCCAGCAGCTTCCTTTCGGGAGATACGCAGTATTTT. Amino acids: CASSFLSGDTQYF.

The chain is built from TRBV9 and TRBJ2-3, with no clear D. Per the germline V gene, CDR1 is SGDLS and CDR2 is YYNGEE. This CDR3 is built from 13 residues. V gave up 0 bases and J gave up 5 bases, with 7 bases separating them. CDR3 sequence reads: CASSVEFVDTQYF. The DNA of the CDR3 is TGTGCCAGCAGCGTAGAATTCGTAGATACGCAGTATTTT. The full variable domain, with the rest looked up from reference TRBV9 and TRBJ2-3, is DSGVTQTPKHLITATGQRVTLRCSPRSGDLSVYWYQQSLDQGLQFLIQYYNGEERAKGNILERFSAQQFPDLHSELNLSSLELGDSALYFCASSVEFVDTQYFGPGTRLTVL.

V usage is TRBV3-1 and J usage is TRBJ2-3, with 9 bases aligning to TRBD2. V dropped 2 bases and J dropped 7; count of bases not matched to a gene: 13. Germline CDR1 LGHDT, CDR2 YNNKEL (reference sequence). This CDR3 is built from 17 residues. The CDR3 protein is CASSQPPLAGAGNTQYF. CDR3 nucleotides: TGTGCCAGCAGCCAACCCCCTTTAGCGGGAGCCGGGAATACGCAGTATTTT.

The chain couples TRBV6-5 to TRBJ1-6, with D uncertain. Germline V lookup: CDR1 MNHEY, CDR2 SVGAGI. Trimming removed 6 bases from V and 0 bases from J, with 6 bases in between. The length of the CDR3 is 14 residues. The DNA of the CDR3 is TGTGCCAGCAGACAGAGCTCCTATAATTCACCCCTCCACTTT. It is translated as CASRQSSYNSPLHF.

This clonotype was seen just once. The rearrangement uses TRBV7-3 and TRBJ2-6; TRBD2 matches at 12 bases. The CDR3 is made up of 18 amino acids. Losses at the gene ends were 5 bases for V and 0 bases for J; bases not matched to a gene: 5. Germline-derived CDR1 and CDR2 are SGHTA and FQGTGA. CDR3 amino acids: CASSPLLAGGSGANVLTF. The CDR3 DNA follows: TGTGCCAGCAGCCCGTTACTAGCGGGGGGCTCTGGGGCCAACGTCCTGACTTTC. The entire variable domain, with the rest obtained from reference TRBV7-3 and TRBJ2-6, is as follows: GAGVSQTPSNKVTEKGKYVELRCDPISGHTALYWYRQSLGQGPEFLIYFQGTGAADDSGLPNDRFFAVRPEGSVSTLKIQRTERGDSAVYLCASSPLLAGGSGANVLTFGAGSRLTVL.

This clonotype appeared a few times. The germline gene is not matched at one end of the junction; a read error may be the cause. The V gene is TRBV7-2, the J gene TRBJ2-7, with D perhaps TRBD1 (8 bases). Germline CDR1 reads SGHTA; CDR2 reads FQGNSA. The CDR3 consists of 15 residues. The DNA for the CDR3 is TGTGCCAGCAGCCAAACAGGGGGGGGGGCGATCGAGAAGTACTTC. This encodes CASSQTGGGAIEKYF. Based on the CDR3 plus reference TRBV7-2 and TRBJ2-7, the full variable domain is GAGVSQSPSNKVTEKGKDVELRCDPISGHTALYWYRQSLGQGLEFLIYFQGNSAPDKSGLPSDRFSAERTGGSVSTLTIQRTQQEDSAVYLCASSQTGGGAIEKYFGPGTRLTVT.

This sequence joins TRBV29-1 and TRBJ1-1; no firm D call. Germline CDR1 and CDR2: SQVTM and ANQGSEA. Trimming removed 6 bases from V and 2 bases from J, with 19 bases in between. The CDR3 is made up of 15 amino acids. CDR3 sequence reads: CSVGPGPVINTEAFF. Here the CDR3 DNA reads TGCAGCGTCGGCCCCGGCCCGGTGATAAACACTGAAGCTTTCTTT.